Given below is one T cell receptor beta chain in context. Its antigen is not known. The data derive from a study of vaccination effects on CD4 cells after COVID-19. V dropped 3 bases and J dropped 7 bases, with 9 bases sitting between them. The CDR3 covers 12 residues. From germline, CDR1 is SGHVS and CDR2 FNYEAQ. Sequencing was performed with immunoSEQ multiplex PCR; in TCRdb, only in-frame clones are kept and a portion is missing. The repertoire has 23,000 or so clones, around 81% of them found once; the top ten carry about 6%. ViraFEST used viral peptide pools to expand antigen-specific CD4+ T cells before sequencing. At the end of 10 days of culture, CD4+ T cells were isolated. Two-dose BNT162b2 or mRNA-1273 vaccination was given to participants. Overall study findings and caveats: Common cold coronavirus cross-reactivity was shown by only 1 of 255 vaccine-induced clones in healthy vaccinees.

This TCR was sampled from a human donor who received a COVID-19 vaccine. Some clones in this sample may be carry-over from other donors' samples. The source was CD4+ T cells from PBMCs cultured with SARS-CoV-2 spike peptides, collected after COVID-19 vaccination. The chain employs TRBV7-6 and TRBJ2-5; possibly TRBD2 for D (5 bases). Here the CDR3 reads CASSFLAGTQYF. In nucleotides, the CDR3 is TGTGCCAGCAGCTTTCTAGCAGGGACCCAGTACTTC.